This paragraph reports one T cell receptor beta chain. Its antigen remains unidentified. The study ran its PCR with 60 Vbeta and 13 Jbeta primers. As processed by the authors: About 11 million of the 80 million or so unique TCR beta chains counted in a later analysis were shared. This table comes from immunoSEQ multiplex PCR, and its TCRdb copy is limited to in-frame clones, with some not included. V, J and clone size are those of that table, while D and trimming were read from the DNA. The repertoire holds 200,000 or so clones, with over 75% as singletons. The source of the sample is a study of cytomegalovirus exposure and HLA in healthy donors. Notes on the study in general: On later analysis, the bulk of CMV-associated TCR beta chains appeared to be HLA-restricted. Analysis performed later showed TCR beta chains linked to HLA being more clonally expanded than equally common others.

V lost 7 bases, J lost 8 bases, and 11 bases lay in between. Per the germline V gene, CDR1 is DFQATT and CDR2 is SNEGSKA (reference sequence). The CDR3 loop spans 10 amino acids. This receptor was obtained from a boy younger than 10 in good health and CMV-seronegative. V and J are TRBV20-1 and TRBJ1-1; perhaps TRBD1 as D (5 bases). Sequencing input: PBMCs. The CDR3 bases are TGCAGTGGCCGGGGGGGGGAAGCTTTCTTT. This codes for CSGRGGEAFF.